Sequencing of this TCR beta chain was carried out in a study of tumor-infiltrating lymphocytes in primary liver carcinoma. Bulk tissue was left unsorted, and RNA and DNA were co-extracted from 20-30 mg of it. CDR3 length: 15 amino acids. Germline loops: CDR1 MNHNS, CDR2 SASEGT. V lost 8 bases, J lost 2 bases, and 18 bases lay in between. Findings and caveats of the study: It was in tumors, not blood, that the top-250-clone fraction was significantly higher (p = 0.039).

For this clonotype: Its antigen is currently unknown.

With around 490 ng total RNA as template and a constant-region primer, TCR beta cDNA was made. Libraries for TCR beta were built through three nested multiplex PCR rounds, which together made up a slightly modified ARM-PCR procedure. The study ran its first two PCR rounds for 9 to 10 cycles each, using TRBV1-TRBV30 forward primers and a C-beta reverse primer. Using its own MiXCR run on the multiplex PCR reads, TCRdb lists one record per CDR3 protein. The data show tens of thousands of distinct CDR3 sequences, about 71% seen once. Input material: liver tumor tissue from sampling region 4. Subset described: tumor region T4, right-lateral pole. This clonotype was obtained from a man between 40 and 49 years old with primary liver carcinoma and hepatitis B virus infection. The chain carries TRBV6-1 and TRBJ2-5; TRBD1 might be the D (5 bases). DNA for the CDR3: TGTGCCAGCGATGATCTGCAGGGCAAACAAGAGACCCAGTACTTC. This translates into CASDDLQGKQETQYF.